One T cell receptor (beta chain) is described in this entry. Study processing details: Estimates of nucleated cell counts were drawn from the amplification of reference gene primers. Clones were sequenced by immunoSEQ multiplex PCR, and TCRdb holds only the in-frame ones, with some missing. The DNA gave D and trimming, while V, J and clone size come from that table. The sample shows tens of thousands of clones, roughly 88% of them seen only once. These data come from a study of blood T cell repertoires in COVID-19. Whole-study context: Material from acute and convalescent COVID-19 was sourced from the United States, Italy and Spain. Sample material is recorded as cDNA or gDNA derived from T cells, B-cell-depleted T cells, or PBMCs.

V was cut by 1 base and J by 2 bases, with 8 bases left in between. From germline, CDR1 is LNHDA and CDR2 SQIVND (reference sequence). CDR3 length: 14 amino acids. This clonotype was obtained from a man aged 45-65 years with acute or convalescent COVID-19. Source material: peripheral blood. The chain joins TRBV19 to TRBJ1-2, with D unresolved. The CDR3 loop is CASSIAGANYGYTF. CDR3 nucleotides: TGTGCCAGTAGTATAGCGGGAGCCAACTATGGCTACACCTTC.